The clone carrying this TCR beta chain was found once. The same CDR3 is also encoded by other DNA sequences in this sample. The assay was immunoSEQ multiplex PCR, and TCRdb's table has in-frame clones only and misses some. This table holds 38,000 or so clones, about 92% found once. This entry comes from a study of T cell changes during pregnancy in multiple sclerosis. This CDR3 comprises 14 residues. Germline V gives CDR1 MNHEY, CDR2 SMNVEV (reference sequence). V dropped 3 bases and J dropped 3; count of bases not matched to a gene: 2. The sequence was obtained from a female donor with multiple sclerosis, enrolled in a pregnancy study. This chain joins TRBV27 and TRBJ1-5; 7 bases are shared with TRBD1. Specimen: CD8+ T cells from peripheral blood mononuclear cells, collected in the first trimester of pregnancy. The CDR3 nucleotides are TGTGCCAGCAGTTTTGGGACAGTCAATCAGCCCCAGCATTTT. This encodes CASSFGTVNQPQHF.